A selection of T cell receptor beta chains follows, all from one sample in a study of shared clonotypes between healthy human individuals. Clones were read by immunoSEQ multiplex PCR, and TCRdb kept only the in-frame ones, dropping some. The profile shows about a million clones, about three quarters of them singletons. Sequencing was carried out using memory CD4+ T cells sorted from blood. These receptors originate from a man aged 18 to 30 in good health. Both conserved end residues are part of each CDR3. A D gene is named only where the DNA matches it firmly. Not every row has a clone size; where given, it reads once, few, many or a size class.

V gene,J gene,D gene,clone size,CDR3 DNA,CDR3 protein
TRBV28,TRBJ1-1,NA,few,TGTGCCAGCAGTTGGGGGGGCACTGAAGCTTTCTTT,CASSWGGTEAFF
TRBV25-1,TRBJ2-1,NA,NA,TGTGCCAGCAGTGAAAATCTCGGGGAGCAGTTCTTC,CASSENLGEQFF
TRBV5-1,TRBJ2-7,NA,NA,TGCGCCAGCAGCTTTTGGGAGGCCCCTATCTACGAGCAGTACTTC,CASSFWEAPIYEQYF
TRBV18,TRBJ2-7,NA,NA,TGTGCCAGCTCACCACGTGGATCCGAGCAGTACTTC,CASSPRGSEQYF
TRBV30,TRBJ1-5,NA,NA,TGTGCCTGGTCGGGGCCCGTTGTGAATCAGCCCCAGCATTTT,CAWSGPVVNQPQHF
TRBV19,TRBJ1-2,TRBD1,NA,TGTGCCAGTAGTATCCCCGGACAGGGTCGTGGCTACACCTTC,CASSIPGQGRGYTF
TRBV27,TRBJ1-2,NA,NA,TGTGCCAGCGGGGGCCTCGGGGGCTACACCTTC,CASGGLGGYTF
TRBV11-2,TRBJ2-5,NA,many,TGTGCCAGCACGATCGGTGGTAAACGCAACAATCCCCAAGAGACCCAGTACTTC,CASTIGGKRNNPQETQYF
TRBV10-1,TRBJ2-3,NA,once,TGCGCCAGCGCTCCAGGGTTCACAGATACGCAGTATTTT,CASAPGFTDTQYF
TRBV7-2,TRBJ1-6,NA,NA,TGTGCCAGCCGGAGCGCTAATTCACCCCTCCACTTT,CASRSANSPLHF
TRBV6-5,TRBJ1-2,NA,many,TGTGCCAGCGCGGACTCGGGGAGGGCCGTCTCCTTC,CASADSGRAVSF
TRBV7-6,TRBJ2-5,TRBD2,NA,TGTGCCAGCAGCTTAGGGACTAGCGGGACAGAGACCCAGTACTTC,CASSLGTSGTETQYF
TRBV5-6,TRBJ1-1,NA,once,TGTGCCAGCAGCTTGTTTCATGCGGGCGCGGGCGCTGAAGCTTTCTTT,CASSLFHAGAGAEAFF
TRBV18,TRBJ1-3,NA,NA,TGTGCCAGCTCACCGGACTCTGGGGGCGCATTTGGAAACACCATATATTTT,CASSPDSGGAFGNTIYF